The T cell receptor (beta chain) under discussion was sequenced for a study of shared clonotypes between healthy human individuals. Trimming stripped 5 bases from V and 4 bases from J, with 9 bases between. From germline, CDR1 is MRHNA and CDR2 SNTAGT. CDR3 length: 13 amino acids. Running of the assay took place at deep level. Some clones are missing from TCRdb's copy, which holds only in-frame ones; the method was immunoSEQ multiplex PCR. The sample includes hundreds of thousands of clones, around 67% seen only once; the top ten take 1.5% to 2%. V and J are TRBV6-4 and TRBJ2-1; a possible D gene is TRBD2 (5 bases). The clonotype originates from a woman between 25 and 40 years old in good health. Sequenced input: memory CD4+ T cells sorted from blood. As for subset: CD45RA-negative fraction. CDR3 loop: CASSREEYNEQFF. Here the CDR3 DNA reads TGTGCCAGCAGTCGGGAAGAGTACAATGAGCAGTTCTTC.